A selection of T cell receptor beta chains follows, all from one sample in a study of T cell changes during pregnancy in multiple sclerosis. The assay was immunoSEQ multiplex PCR, and TCRdb's table has in-frame clones only and misses some. The data contain some 97,000 clones, 94% of them singletons. Sequences were derived from peripheral blood, sampled before pregnancy. These receptors came from a female donor with multiple sclerosis, enrolled in a pregnancy study. CDR3s include the opening cysteine and the closing phenylalanine or tryptophan. A D gene is named only where the DNA matches it firmly. A row's size may be missing; if present it is once, few, many or a size class.

CDR3 protein: CASSLFRGVEAFF
CDR3 DNA: TGTGCCAGCAGTTTATTCAGGGGAGTAGAAGCTTTCTTT
V gene: TRBV27
clone size: .
D gene: .
J gene: TRBJ1-1

CDR3 protein: CASSKTLGTGLSYEQYF
CDR3 DNA: TGTGCCAGCAGCAAAACCCTGGGGACAGGGTTGTCCTACGAGCAGTACTTC
V gene: TRBV21-1
clone size: once
D gene: .
J gene: TRBJ2-7

CDR3 protein: CASRGTGVGTGELFF
CDR3 DNA: TGCGCCAGCAGGGGTACAGGGGTGGGAACCGGGGAGCTGTTTTTT
V gene: TRBV10-2
clone size: once
D gene: TRBD1
J gene: TRBJ2-2

CDR3 protein: CASSQDLGQRNTEAFF
CDR3 DNA: TGCGCCAGCAGCCAAGATTTGGGGCAGAGAAACACTGAAGCTTTCTTT
V gene: TRBV4-3
clone size: .
D gene: .
J gene: TRBJ1-1

CDR3 protein: CASSATGATNEKLFF
CDR3 DNA: TGTGCCAGCAGCGCCACAGGCGCCACTAATGAAAAACTGTTTTTT
V gene: TRBV6-1
clone size: .
D gene: .
J gene: TRBJ1-4

CDR3 protein: CASSSPGQGSTGELFF
CDR3 DNA: TGTGCCAGCAGCTCCCCGGGACAGGGTTCCACCGGGGAGCTGTTTTTT
V gene: TRBV5-6
clone size: .
D gene: TRBD1
J gene: TRBJ2-2

CDR3 protein: CASSSPGTNEKLFF
CDR3 DNA: TGTGCCAGCAGCTCCCCAGGGACTAATGAAAAACTGTTTTTT
V gene: TRBV5-4
clone size: .
D gene: .
J gene: TRBJ1-4

CDR3 protein: CASSGQGGTTEAFF
CDR3 DNA: TGTGCCAGCAGTGGGCAGGGCGGGACCACTGAAGCTTTCTTT
V gene: TRBV25-1
clone size: few
D gene: .
J gene: TRBJ1-1

CDR3 protein: CASRVGRYGYTF
CDR3 DNA: TGTGCCAGCAGGGTCGGTCGCTATGGCTACACCTTC
V gene: TRBV2
clone size: .
D gene: .
J gene: TRBJ1-2

CDR3 protein: CASSLQGASYEQYF
CDR3 DNA: TGCGCCAGCAGCTTGCAGGGGGCCTCCTACGAGCAGTACTTC
V gene: TRBV5-1
clone size: .
D gene: TRBD1
J gene: TRBJ2-7

CDR3 protein: CASSYTGGTDQPQHF
CDR3 DNA: TGTGCCAGCAGCTATACAGGGGGCACGGATCAGCCCCAGCATTTT
V gene: TRBV11-2
clone size: .
D gene: TRBD1
J gene: TRBJ1-5

CDR3 protein: CASSRGGSMETQYF
CDR3 DNA: TGTGCCAGCAGCCGGGGGGGGTCAATGGAGACCCAGTACTTC
V gene: TRBV11-3
clone size: .
D gene: TRBD2
J gene: TRBJ2-5

CDR3 protein: CASSAGQGWRDTEAFF
CDR3 DNA: TGTGCCAGTAGTGCGGGACAGGGTTGGCGGGACACTGAAGCTTTCTTT
V gene: TRBV19
clone size: .
D gene: TRBD1
J gene: TRBJ1-1

CDR3 protein: CASSRVLYEQYF
CDR3 DNA: TGTGCCAGCAGTAGAGTTCTCTACGAGCAGTACTTC
V gene: TRBV25-1
clone size: .
D gene: .
J gene: TRBJ2-7

CDR3 protein: CASSVSAAGGGEQYF
CDR3 DNA: TGTGCCAGCAGCGTATCCGCGGCGGGAGGAGGCGAGCAGTACTTC
V gene: TRBV9
clone size: .
D gene: TRBD2
J gene: TRBJ2-7

CDR3 protein: CASSRSQTYEQYF
CDR3 DNA: TGCGCCAGCAGCCGTTCACAGACCTACGAGCAGTACTTC
V gene: TRBV5-1
clone size: once
D gene: .
J gene: TRBJ2-7